These 10 T cell receptor beta chains were sequenced from one sample in a study of regulatory T cells in long-lasting Graves disease. In building TCR beta libraries, iRepertoire HTBI primers were used together with Arm-PCR of CDR3 regions. TCRdb re-analysed the multiplex PCR reads in MiXCR, keeping a single row per CDR3 protein. The data contain about 330,000 distinct CDR3 sequences, 16% of them singletons. As to time point: newly diagnosed GD, antithyroid drugs for less than 3 months. PBMCs were the source of the RNA used for TCR sequencing. The data also belong to a second study, concerning T cells in Graves' hyperthyroidism and ophthalmopathy.

The sample consisted of peripheral blood mononuclear cells (PBMCs), taken at new diagnosis, from a patient treated with antithyroid drugs. Receptors were obtained from a woman under 30 with Graves disease.

This clonotype was recorded many times. The chain has TRBV30 and TRBJ1-4; maybe TRBD1 (5 bases). This CDR3 comprises 16 residues. Germline V CDR1 and CDR2: GTSNPN, SVGIG (reference sequence). The V end lost 0 bases, the J end lost 3 bases, and 14 bases lay between the germline ends. The CDR3 bases are TGTGCCTGGAGTGTTTGGGGGACGGATCCTAATGAAAAACTGTTTTTT. It codes for CAWSVWGTDPNEKLFF.

This clonotype was detected ten times or more. V gene TRBV7-3 combines with J gene TRBJ2-3; D might be TRBD2 (7 bases). CDR1 is SGHTA and CDR2 is FQGTGA in the germline V gene. The CDR3 contains 15 residues. The V gene lost 0 bases and the J gene lost 4 bases, with 11 bases spanning the gap. The CDR3 bases are TGTGCCAGCAGCTTAACGGGGGGGGCCTCAGATACGCAGTATTTT. It encodes CASSLTGGASDTQYF.

This clonotype showed up many times. CDR3 residues: CASSPPGQGVYTEAFF. CDR3 DNA: TGTGCCAGCAGTCCCCCGGGACAGGGGGTGTACACTGAAGCTTTCTTT. The chain carries TRBV27 and TRBJ1-1; 11 bases fit TRBD1. The junction had 8 bases not matched to a gene; V was cut back by 5 bases and J by 3 bases. The CDR3 contains 16 residues. The germline CDR1 and CDR2 sequences are MNHEY and SMNVEV (reference sequence).

This clonotype was detected ten times or more. V usage is TRBV3-1 and J usage is TRBJ2-7; the D gene is possibly TRBD2 (5 bases). The CDR3 runs to 14 residues. Looked up from germline, CDR1 is LGHDT and CDR2 is YNNKEL (reference sequence). V was shortened by 3 bases and J by 6 bases, with 15 bases between the two germline ends. In nucleotides, the CDR3 is TGTGCCAGCAGCCACCAACCGGGGAGTTTCGAGCAGTACTTC. Translating it yields CASSHQPGSFEQYF.

This clonotype was picked up many times. V usage is TRBV7-9 and J usage is TRBJ2-1, with 8 bases identical to TRBD2. The CDR3 extends over 16 amino acids. Per the germline V gene, CDR1 is SEHNR and CDR2 is FQNEAQ (reference sequence). Germline trimming cut 5 bases from V and 8 bases from J; bases unmatched to any gene: 14. The chain's CDR3 is CASSPRLAQNPHEQFF. Here the CDR3 DNA reads TGTGCCAGCAGCCCCAGACTAGCGCAAAATCCCCATGAGCAGTTCTTC.

This clonotype has just one count. This sequence is one base from a far larger clone and is likely a read error. The rearrangement joins TRBV28 to TRBJ2-7; TRBD2 agrees at 14 bases. The V segment lost 6 bases and the J segment 7 bases; nucleotides outside the gene matches: 8. This CDR3 comprises 15 residues. The germline gives CDR1 MDHEN, CDR2 SYDVKM. DNA for the CDR3: TGTGCCAGCAGGAGGGGACTAGCGGGAGTCAGTGAGCAGTACTTC. Protein: CASRRGLAGVSEQYF.

This clonotype was picked up many times. The chain employs TRBV12-3 or TRBV12-4 and TRBJ2-1; a weak D match, TRBD1 (5 bases). The CDR3 runs to 12 residues. The germline V and J ends were trimmed by 5 bases and 7 bases, with 9 bases remaining between them. The CDR3 loop is CASSIRGNEQFF. The CDR3 DNA follows: TGTGCCAGCAGTATTAGGGGTAATGAGCAGTTCTTC.

This clonotype showed up many times. The chain couples TRBV9 to TRBJ2-7; 7 bases map to TRBD1. V dropped 1 base and J dropped 2; count of bases not matched to a gene: 9. The germline gives CDR1 SGDLS, CDR2 YYNGEE. The length of the CDR3 is 16 residues. The CDR3 loop reads CASSVHADRTAYEQYF. DNA for the CDR3: TGTGCCAGCAGCGTACACGCGGACAGGACCGCCTACGAGCAGTACTTC.

This clonotype has only a few counts. The V gene is TRBV4-1, the J gene TRBJ2-7; 8 bases match TRBD2. Germline loops: CDR1 MGHRA, CDR2 YSYEKL. With 3 bases clipped from V and 2 bases from J, the junction kept 9 bases outside the gene matches. The CDR3 consists of 16 residues. CDR3 region: CASSQIAGSTPYEQYF. The CDR3 DNA reads as TGCGCCAGCAGCCAGATAGCGGGATCGACCCCCTACGAGCAGTACTTC.

This clonotype was observed a handful of times. The gene calls are TRBV19 and TRBJ1-1; a weak D match, TRBD1 (5 bases). CDR1 is LNHDA, CDR2 SQIVND, per germline (reference sequence). V lost 6 bases to trimming and J lost 1 base, with 12 bases between them. The CDR3 consists of 14 residues. The CDR3 protein is CASRAGTANTEAFF. CDR3 DNA sequence: TGTGCCAGTAGAGCCGGGACGGCGAACACTGAAGCTTTCTTT.